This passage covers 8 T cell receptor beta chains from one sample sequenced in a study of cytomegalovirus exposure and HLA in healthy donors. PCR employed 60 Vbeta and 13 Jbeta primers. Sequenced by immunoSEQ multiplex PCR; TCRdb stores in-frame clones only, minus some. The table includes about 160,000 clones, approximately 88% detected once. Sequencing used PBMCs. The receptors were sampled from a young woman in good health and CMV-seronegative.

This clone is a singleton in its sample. The CDR3 loop is CASSLEGGAYEQYF. The CDR3 region has the DNA TGTGCCAGCAGTTTGGAGGGGGGGGCCTACGAGCAGTACTTC. The rearrangement uses TRBV28 and TRBJ2-7; a possible D gene is TRBD2 (7 bases). From germline, CDR1 is MDHEN and CDR2 SYDVKM. Trimming cost V 3 bases and J 2 bases, with 11 bases left between them. The CDR3 length is 14 residues. Combining the CDR3 with reference TRBV28 and TRBJ2-7 gives the whole variable domain DVKVTQSSRYLVKRTGEKVFLECVQDMDHENMFWYRQDPGLGLRLIYFSYDVKMKEKGDIPEGYSVSREKKERFSLILESASTNQTSMYLCASSLEGGAYEQYFGPGTRLTVT.

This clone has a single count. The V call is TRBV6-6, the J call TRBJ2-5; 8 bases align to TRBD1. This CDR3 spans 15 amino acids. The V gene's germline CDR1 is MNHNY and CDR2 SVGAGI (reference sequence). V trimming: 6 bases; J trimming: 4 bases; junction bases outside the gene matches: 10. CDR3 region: CASSSLTGGGETQYF. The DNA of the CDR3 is TGTGCCAGCAGCTCACTCACAGGGGGAGGAGAGACCCAGTACTTC.

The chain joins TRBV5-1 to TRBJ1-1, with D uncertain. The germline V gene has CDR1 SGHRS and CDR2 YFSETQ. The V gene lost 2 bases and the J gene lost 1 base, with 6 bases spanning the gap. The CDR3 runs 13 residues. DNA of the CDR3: TGCGCCAGCAGCTTAACATCGAACACTGAAGCTTTCTTT. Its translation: CASSLTSNTEAFF.

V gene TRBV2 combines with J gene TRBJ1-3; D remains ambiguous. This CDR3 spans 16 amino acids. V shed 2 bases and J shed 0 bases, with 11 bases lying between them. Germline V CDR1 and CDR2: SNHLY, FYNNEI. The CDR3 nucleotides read TGTGCCAGCAGTGAACAGCCGGGAGCCTCTGGAAACACCATATATTTT. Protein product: CASSEQPGASGNTIYF. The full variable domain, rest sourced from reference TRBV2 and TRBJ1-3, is EPEVTQTPSHQVTQMGQEVILRCVPISNHLYFYWYRQILGQKVEFLVSFYNNEISEKSEIFDDQFSVERPDGSNFTLKIRSTKLEDSAMYFCASSEQPGASGNTIYFGEGSWLTVV.

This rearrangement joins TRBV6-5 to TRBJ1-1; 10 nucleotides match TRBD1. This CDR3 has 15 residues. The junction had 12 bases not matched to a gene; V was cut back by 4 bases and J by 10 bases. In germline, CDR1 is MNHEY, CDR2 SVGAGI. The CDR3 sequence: CASSSLRDRGRGAFF. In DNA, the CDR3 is TGTGCCAGCAGTTCGCTCCGGGACAGGGGACGAGGAGCTTTCTTT.

CDR3 coding DNA: TGTGCCTGGGGACAGGGGGCGCGGTACGAGCAGTACTTC. It is translated as CAWGQGARYEQYF. This sequence joins TRBV30 and TRBJ2-7; 11 bases align to TRBD1. There are 13 residues in the CDR3. Trimming cost V 5 bases and J 4 bases; bases outside gene matches: 4. The V gene's germline CDR1 is GTSNPN and CDR2 SVGIG (reference sequence).

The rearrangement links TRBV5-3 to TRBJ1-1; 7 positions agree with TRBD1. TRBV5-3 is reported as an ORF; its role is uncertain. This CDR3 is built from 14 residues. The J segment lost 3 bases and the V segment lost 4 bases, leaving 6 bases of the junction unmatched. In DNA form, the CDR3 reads TGTGCCAGAAGCCGAGGGGGCAAAGACACTGAAGCTTTCTTT. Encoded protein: CARSRGGKDTEAFF.

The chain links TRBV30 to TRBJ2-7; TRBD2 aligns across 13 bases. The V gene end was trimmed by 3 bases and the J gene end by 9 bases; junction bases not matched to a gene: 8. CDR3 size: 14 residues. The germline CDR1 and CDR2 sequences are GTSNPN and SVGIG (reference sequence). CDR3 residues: CAWSPGLAGVLQYF. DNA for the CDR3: TGTGCCTGGAGCCCAGGACTAGCGGGGGTTCTGCAGTACTTC.